This T cell receptor (beta chain) is drawn from a study of tumor and adjacent non-tumor tissue in lung cancer. The library came from three nested PCR rounds adapted from ARM-PCR protocols. Using its own MiXCR run on the multiplex PCR reads, TCRdb lists one record per CDR3 protein. Among about 93,000 distinct CDR3 sequences listed, about 67% were seen once. RNA was extracted from bulk tissue without any cell sorting. Concerning this clonotype itself: A much larger clone differs by one base, so this may be a read error.

Looked up from germline, CDR1 is GTSNPN and CDR2 is SVGIG (reference sequence). This CDR3 spans 13 amino acids. The rearrangement uses TRBV30 and TRBJ2-2, with D tentatively TRBD2 (5 bases). The sequenced sample was lung tumor tissue. The clonotype was recovered from a man in his sixties with non-small cell lung cancer. The CDR3 loop reads CAWSVRNTGEMFF. The CDR3 bases are TGTGCCTGGAGTGTAAGGAACACCGGGGAGATGTTTTTT.